This T cell receptor (beta chain) was identified in a study of T cells after yellow fever vaccination. Study-level background: Fractions of limited cellularity were prepared by means of SMART-Seq v4 Ultra Low Input.

TCRdb fed the 5' RACE reads into MiXCR, producing one record per CDR3 protein. The sample yields approximately 300,000 distinct CDR3 sequences, 13% seen once. CDR1 is SGHRS, CDR2 YFSETQ, per germline. The CDR3 totals 17 residues. V lost 7 bases and J lost 0; bases outside the gene matches: 8. The sequencing here drew on CD4+ T cells sorted from PBMCs, taken 45 days after the yellow fever booster vaccination. This clonotype originated in a man aged 25-40 years who received the YFV17D yellow fever vaccine. The chain joins TRBV5-1 to TRBJ2-6, with TRBD1 matching 9 bases. CDR3 amino acids: CASGTTGGGSGANVLTF. For the CDR3, the DNA is TGCGCCAGCGGGACCACAGGGGGCGGCTCTGGGGCCAACGTCCTGACTTTC.